The entry below gives a single T cell receptor beta chain sequence along with its context. The antigen remains unidentified. The ends were cut back, 6 bases at V and 5 bases at J, with 18 bases in the middle. Germline values: CDR1 MRHNA, CDR2 SNTAGT. There are 15 residues in the CDR3. CD45RO/CCR7/CD25/CD127/CD95/CD27 separated CD4+ naive, central memory, regulatory and stem cell-like memory cells by sorting. Each population that was sorted was more than 98% pure. This specimen comes from a study of beta chain features in type 1 diabetes. Study observations and caveats: The study found fewer insertions and more deletions at VDJ junctions in type 1 diabetes patients. Shorter TCRB CDR3s, moderately but significantly so, marked every one of the four CD4+ subsets in Type 1 diabetes patients.

As every portion of the isolated RNA was reverse transcribed, the sequencing read expressed TCRB transcripts. Some clones are missing from TCRdb's copy, which holds only in-frame ones; the method was immunoSEQ multiplex PCR. The sample carries approximately 360,000 clones, roughly an eighth recorded once. What was sequenced was naive CD4+ T cells from blood. The receptor was isolated from a woman under 30 with type 1 diabetes. V is TRBV6-4 and J is TRBJ2-3; tentative D call: TRBD1 (5 bases). The CDR3 here is CASSERGLLRDTQYF. The DNA for the CDR3 is TGTGCCAGCAGCGAAAGGGGTCTATTAAGAGATACGCAGTATTTT.